This T cell receptor (beta chain) is from a study of T cell responses to AZD1222 COVID-19 vaccine (dated by TCRdb to the early 2020s). Turning to the overall study: A total of approximately 230 trial participants underwent TCR sequencing, of whom 200 to 220 received two doses of AZD1222 and some 26 received two doses of the MenACWY control vaccine. Trial participants were enrolled into age subgroups of 18-55, 56-69 and 70-plus years, which contained 148, 28 and 57 TCR-sequenced participants, respectively. General findings and caveats noted by the study authors: The 56-69-year group was small, and its depth increase did not reach significance, likely because of low power. After two AZD1222 doses, spike-specific TCR breadth and depth were significantly higher than at day 0 and than in MenACWY recipients. Because no day 14 peak-response samples were available, the repertoires could be characterized only after the peak T cell response. Participants were mostly white British and included more females than males, and it was suggested by the authors that clonal diversity may have been underestimated. Only six AZD1222 recipients were SARS-CoV-2 seropositive at baseline, limiting conclusions about previously exposed vaccinees. CD4 TCRs associated with the vaccine covered the entire spike protein, and the dominant responses were in regions 160-218 and 743-854. Nearly half of unique spike-specific TCRs reportedly recognized epitopes outside regions mutated in the B.1.351 and B.1.1.7 variants.

A note on this clone: No cognate antigen has been identified for it. No base quality information exists; no much larger clone differs at one position.

The CDR3 spans 16 residues, from the cysteine through the phenylalanine. Left in the record is the CDR3 DNA by itself, 48 bases read in frame from the first base. V and J are trimmed by 3 bases and 5 bases, and the gene matches miss 5 bases of the junction. Reading the germline V gene (reference sequence) gives CDR1 LNHNV and CDR2 YYDKDF. The meaning of the sample's time point label: about 28 days (+/-7) after the second vaccine dose. AZD1222 recipients with second doses at about 4 weeks or about 12 weeks were pooled, because spike-specific TCR depth and breadth did not differ between schedules. Vaccinee samples were obtained from the UK trials COV001 and COV002, which included a single-blind randomized controlled phase 2/3 trial of AZD1222 (ChAdOx1 nCoV-19) in healthy adults. For TCRbeta chain sequencing, PBMC samples from trial participants were taken at day 0 and at day 28 after the second dose.

The CDR3 regions of human TCRbeta chains were analyzed by immunosequencing. From the authors' description of their analysis: Repertoire TCRs were checked for matches against a reference library of SARS-CoV-2-specific TCRs that had been generated using the MIRA antigen-specificity platform. Breadth meant the fraction of unique TCRs that were SARS-CoV-2-associated, whereas depth meant the fraction of total T cells that were SARS-CoV-2-associated. Using the MIRA data, each spike-specific TCR was mapped to the spike region that the TCR reacts to and placed in a CD4 or CD8 class. Log10-transformed breadth and depth values were compared by one-way ANOVA with Sidak's multiple comparisons tests. In its TCRdb copy, this immuneACCESS table keeps in-frame sequences only and misses some clones. Where compared with another copy, unresolved V genes explain less than half of these, and the others have no known cause. The DNA gave D and trimming, while V, J and clone size come from that table. For this sample the table gives under 100,000 clones, of which approximately 90% were detected only once. The ten largest account for roughly 5% of the sample.

This receptor chain uses TRBV15 and TRBJ2-5, and 14 junction bases match TRBD2. Sequencing used peripheral blood, obtained 28 days after the second AZD1222 dose. The sequence was obtained from an adult who received the AZD1222 COVID-19 vaccine. The nucleotide sequence is given as TGTGCCACCAGCAGGGGACTAGCGGGGGAGTCGGAGACCCAGTACTTC. It translates to CATSRGLAGESETQYF. With the portions outside the CDR3 filled from the reference TRBV15 and TRBJ2-5 genes, the complete variable region becomes DAMVIQNPRYQVTQFGKPVTLSCSQTLNHNVMYWYQQKSSQAPKLLFHYYDKDFNNEADTPDNFQSRRPNTSFCFLDIRSPGLGDTAMYLCATSRGLAGESETQYFGPGTRLLVL.